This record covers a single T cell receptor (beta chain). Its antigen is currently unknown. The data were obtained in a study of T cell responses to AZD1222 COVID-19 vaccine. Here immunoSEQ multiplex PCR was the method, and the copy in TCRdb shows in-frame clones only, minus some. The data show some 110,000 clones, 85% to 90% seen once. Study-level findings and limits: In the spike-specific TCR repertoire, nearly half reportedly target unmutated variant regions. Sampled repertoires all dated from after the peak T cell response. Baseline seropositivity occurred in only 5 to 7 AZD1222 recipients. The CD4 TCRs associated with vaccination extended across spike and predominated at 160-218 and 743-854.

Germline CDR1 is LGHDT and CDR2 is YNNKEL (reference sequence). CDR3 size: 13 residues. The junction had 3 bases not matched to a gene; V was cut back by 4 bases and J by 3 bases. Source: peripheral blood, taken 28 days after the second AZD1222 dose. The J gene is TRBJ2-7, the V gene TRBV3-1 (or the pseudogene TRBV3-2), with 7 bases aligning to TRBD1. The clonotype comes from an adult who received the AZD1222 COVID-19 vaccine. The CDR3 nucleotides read TGTGCCAGCAGCCCGGGACAGAGCTACGAGCAGTACTTC. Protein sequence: CASSPGQSYEQYF.